This T cell receptor beta chain was identified during a study of technical replicates of blood from several donors. Sequencing was performed with immunoSEQ multiplex PCR; in TCRdb, only in-frame clones are kept and a portion is missing. The data hold around 79,000 clones, with roughly 92% observed a single time. This receptor was taken from a human donor in good health. The material sequenced was T cells isolated from PBMCs.

The CDR3 sequence is CASSLARNQPQHF. DNA of the CDR3: TGTGCCAGCAGCTTGGCGAGGAATCAGCCCCAGCATTTT. The chain carries TRBV5-8 and TRBJ1-5; D remains unclear. With 0 bases removed from V and 4 bases from J, the gap between germline ends came to 5 bases. There are 13 residues in the CDR3. CDR1 SGHTS and CDR2 YDEGEE come from the germline V gene.